One and the same sample provided the 21 T cell receptor beta chains below, sequenced in a study of T cells in Graves' hyperthyroidism and ophthalmopathy. TCR beta CDR3 regions were amplified from RNA transcripts. HTBI primers were the set used in a first-round RT-PCR of the TCR CDR3. From the multiplex PCR reads, TCRdb called clonotypes with MiXCR, one entry per CDR3 protein. In the table there are a few hundred thousand distinct CDR3 sequences, about 15% of which are singletons. What was sequenced was blood. The receptors were gathered from a woman aged 25 to 45 with Graves' hyperthyroidism.

The sample holds many counts of this clonotype. The chain employs TRBV29-1 and TRBJ2-3; either TRBD1 or TRBD2 may supply D (6 bases each). CDR1 is SQVTM, CDR2 ANQGSEA, per germline. This CDR3 comprises 15 residues. Trimming left V 1 base short and J 6 bases short, with 17 bases between. The CDR3 loop is CSVEVSGGPVDTQYF. In nucleotides, the CDR3 is TGCAGCGTTGAAGTCTCCGGGGGCCCCGTCGATACGCAGTATTTT.

In its sample, this clonotype was seen a few times. J is TRBJ2-2 and V is TRBV24-1; 7 nucleotides agree with TRBD2. CDR1 is KGHDR, CDR2 SFDVKD, per germline. This CDR3 has 19 amino acids. The junction had 18 bases not matched to a gene; V was cut back by 3 bases and J by 6 bases. In DNA, the CDR3 is TGTGCCACCAGTGATAGAATTCGCCCGGGACTACCCCGTCCCGGGGAGCTGTTTTTT. This codes for CATSDRIRPGLPRPGELFF.

There are many counts of this clonotype. The V call is TRBV20-1, the J call TRBJ2-7; TRBD2 aligns across 7 bases. Germline CDR1 is DFQATT and CDR2 is SNEGSKA (reference sequence). The CDR3 covers 13 residues. The trim removed 5 bases at V and 4 bases at J, leaving 8 bases unmatched. For the CDR3, the DNA is TGCAGTGCTTCCCGGACTAGTTGGTACGAGCAGTACTTC. This sequence encodes CSASRTSWYEQYF.

This clonotype occurred many times. The chain combines TRBV27 with TRBJ2-1; D remains ambiguous. The CDR3 runs 12 residues. Trimming shortened V by 7 bases and J by 10 bases, and 14 bases separated the two germline ends. Germline lookup yields CDR1 MNHEY and CDR2 SMNVEV (reference sequence). In DNA form, the CDR3 reads TGTGCCAGCACCCGACCTCCCCGGGAGCAGTTCTTC. Residues: CASTRPPREQFF.

This clonotype was seen at least ten times. The V and J genes are TRBV11-2 and TRBJ2-2; D possibly corresponds to TRBD2 (5 bases). CDR1 SGHAT and CDR2 FQNNGV come from the germline V gene. Trimming removed 8 bases at V and 7 bases at J, with 17 bases between. This CDR3 comprises 14 residues. The CDR3 DNA is TGTGCCAGCCACCTCCGGTTGGGGAGCGGGGAGCTGTTTTTT. The encoded protein is CASHLRLGSGELFF.

This clonotype occurred many times. The gene calls are TRBV6-2 or TRBV6-3 and TRBJ1-5, with a tentative D call TRBD1 (5 bases). There are 13 residues in the CDR3. V was trimmed by 6 bases and J by 4 bases, leaving 10 bases between them. CDR1 MNHEY and CDR2 SVGEGT come from the germline V gene. Here the CDR3 reads CASRATGNQPQHF. The CDR3 DNA reads TGTGCCAGCAGGGCTACAGGAAATCAGCCCCAGCATTTT.

The chain combines TRBV7-9 with TRBJ2-3; D remains ambiguous. This CDR3 spans 18 amino acids. V gave up 3 bases and J gave up 0 bases, with 19 bases separating them. The germline V gene has CDR1 SEHNR and CDR2 FQNEAQ (reference sequence). CDR3 nucleotide sequence: TGTGCCAGCAGCTTCACTATCAACCGAAAGTCTAGCACAGATACGCAGTATTTT. Residues: CASSFTINRKSSTDTQYF.

Ten or more counts support this clonotype. The V gene is TRBV24-1, the J gene TRBJ2-3; TRBD2 agrees at 8 bases. After removal of 0 bases from V and 10 bases from J, the junction contained 17 bases not matched to a gene. CDR1 is KGHDR, CDR2 SFDVKD, per germline. The CDR3 contains 18 residues. The CDR3 protein is CATSDLPGREGPVPSQYF. The CDR3 DNA is TGTGCCACCAGTGATTTGCCGGGCCGGGAGGGCCCCGTTCCATCGCAGTATTTT.

A few counts support this clonotype. This sequence joins TRBV28 and TRBJ2-7; no definite D call. Trimming removed 1 base from V and 5 bases from J, with 3 bases in between. This CDR3 contains 11 residues. The germline V gene has CDR1 MDHEN and CDR2 SYDVKM. The CDR3 bases are TGTGCCAGCAGTTTATTGCACGAGCAGTACTTC. It translates to CASSLLHEQYF.

This clonotype came up many times. The chain links TRBV20-1 to TRBJ1-5, with D possibly TRBD1 on 5 matching bases. Germline CDR1 reads DFQATT; CDR2 reads SNEGSKA (reference sequence). The CDR3 has 15 residues. Trimming cost V 3 bases and J 5 bases, with 17 bases left between them. The CDR3 nucleotides read TGCAGTGCTAGCGGGGGGAACAGGCTGTATCAGCCCCAGCATTTT. It codes for CSASGGNRLYQPQHF.

This clonotype was counted many times. The CDR3 loop reads CASSLSGSNEQFF. CDR3 DNA: TGTGCCAGCAGCTTAAGCGGGAGCAATGAGCAGTTCTTC. This chain uses TRBV11-2 with TRBJ2-1; 8 positions agree with TRBD2. The CDR3 extends over 13 amino acids. Germline trimming cut 2 bases from V and 6 bases from J; bases unmatched to any gene: 0. From germline, CDR1 is SGHAT and CDR2 FQNNGV.

Ten or more counts support this clonotype. V and J are TRBV3-1 and TRBJ2-5, with D possibly being TRBD2 (6 bases). From germline, CDR1 is LGHDT and CDR2 YNNKEL (reference sequence). The CDR3 consists of 15 residues. The V and J ends lost 0 bases and 7 bases respectively, with 15 bases between them. Here the CDR3 DNA reads TGTGCCAGCAGCCAAGATACTACTAGACTAGGGACCCAGTACTTC. Its translation: CASSQDTTRLGTQYF.

The chain couples TRBV6-5 to TRBJ2-5; D is possibly TRBD2 (5 bases). Germline CDR1 and CDR2: MNHEY and SVGAGI. V was cut by 0 bases and J by 2 bases, with 7 bases left in between. CDR3 length equals 14 residues. As DNA, the CDR3 is TGTGCCAGCAGTTACTCGCGGGCACAAGAGACCCAGTACTTC. Residues: CASSYSRAQETQYF.

This clonotype was counted ten times or more. J is TRBJ2-3 and V is TRBV3-1; TRBD2 agrees at 8 bases. CDR1 is LGHDT and CDR2 is YNNKEL in the germline V gene (reference sequence). This CDR3 spans 19 amino acids. The J segment lost 3 bases and the V segment lost 0 bases, leaving 14 bases of the junction unmatched. In DNA form, the CDR3 reads TGTGCCAGCAGCCAAGACCCTCCGGGGAGCGGGAGATCTACAGATACGCAGTATTTT. Translated: CASSQDPPGSGRSTDTQYF.

This clonotype came up many times. This sequence joins TRBV28 and TRBJ1-5, with TRBD1 matching 9 bases. Germline trimming cut 5 bases from V and 7 bases from J; bases unmatched to any gene: 9. This CDR3 is built from 15 residues. The germline gives CDR1 MDHEN, CDR2 SYDVKM. The CDR3 reads CASSDDRGSGQPQHF. The CDR3 nucleotides read TGTGCCAGCAGTGACGACAGGGGGTCGGGGCAGCCCCAGCATTTT. The full variable domain, with the rest looked up from reference TRBV28 and TRBJ1-5, is DVKVTQSSRYLVKRTGEKVFLECVQDMDHENMFWYRQDPGLGLRLIYFSYDVKMKEKGDIPEGYSVSREKKERFSLILESASTNQTSMYLCASSDDRGSGQPQHFGDGTRLSIL.

At least ten counts were recorded for this clonotype. J is TRBJ2-7 and V is TRBV9, with 9 bases lining up with TRBD1. V was clipped by 2 bases and J by 3 bases; unmatched bases: 3. Germline CDR1 and CDR2: SGDLS and YYNGEE. There are 14 residues in the CDR3. The CDR3 DNA reads TGTGCCAGCAGCGTTGGACAGGGGTTCTACGAGCAGTACTTC. As protein: CASSVGQGFYEQYF.

This clonotype was observed at least ten times. The CDR3 coding sequence is TGTGCCAGCAGCCTCAGAGAACAGGGGCGATCTGAAGCTTTCTTT. Translation: CASSLREQGRSEAFF. The rearrangement joins TRBV9 to TRBJ1-1; 7 positions agree with TRBD1. Germline values: CDR1 SGDLS, CDR2 YYNGEE. The J segment lost 6 bases and the V segment lost 4 bases, leaving 12 bases of the junction unmatched. The CDR3 spans 15 residues.

Many counts were recorded for this clonotype. The CDR3 is CASRDASGSYNEQFF. The CDR3 DNA follows: TGTGCCAGCAGAGACGCTAGCGGGAGCTACAATGAGCAGTTCTTC. The V call is TRBV12-3 or TRBV12-4, the J call TRBJ2-1; 10 nucleotides line up with TRBD2. The V gene end was trimmed by 6 bases and the J gene end by 3 bases; junction bases not matched to a gene: 5. The CDR3 has 15 amino acids.

This clonotype was seen repeatedly, ten times or more. This chain connects TRBV20-1 to TRBJ2-1, with 8 bases fitting TRBD2. The V and J ends lost 3 bases and 7 bases, in that order; junction bases with no gene match: 11. The CDR3 extends over 15 amino acids. Germline V gene lookup returns CDR1 DFQATT and CDR2 SNEGSKA (reference sequence). CDR3 bases: TGCAGTGCTAGCTCCCGGGCGGGAGGACGAAATGAGCAGTTCTTC. It codes for CSASSRAGGRNEQFF.

The rearrangement joins TRBV7-2 to TRBJ2-2, with TRBD1 identical over 9 bases. The CDR3 length is 15 residues. The trim removed 6 bases at V and 4 bases at J, leaving 6 bases unmatched. The germline gives CDR1 SGHTA, CDR2 FQGNSA. The CDR3 region has the DNA TGTGCCAGCAGTCCCGGGACAGGGATCACCGGGGAGCTGTTTTTT. Translated, it gives CASSPGTGITGELFF.

Ten or more counts support this clonotype. V usage is TRBV28 and J usage is TRBJ2-1; D call uncertain. This CDR3 comprises 12 residues. V gave up 1 base and J gave up 7 bases, with 5 bases separating them. Germline CDR1 is MDHEN and CDR2 is SYDVKM. CDR3 amino acids: CASSLSPNEQFF. The CDR3 nucleotides read TGTGCCAGCAGTTTATCCCCAAATGAGCAGTTCTTC.